What follows is one TCR beta chain and its context. Its cognate antigen is unknown. This sample stems from a study of PD-1 blockade in classical Hodgkin lymphoma. Germline V gene lookup returns CDR1 SGHTA and CDR2 FQGNSA. The CDR3 contains 17 residues. With V trimmed by 5 bases and J by 3 bases, 10 bases remained unmatched. All patients experienced relapse after autologous stem cell transplantation, and brentuximab vedotin exposure was variable. Findings of the study overall: Newly diagnosed patients were said to have less baseline TCR diversity than healthy donors did.

Measured with immunoSEQ multiplex PCR; TCRdb has only the in-frame clones, and not every one. The data contain some 64,000 clones, more than 70% of them singletons. The sequence was collected from a human donor with classical Hodgkin lymphoma. The chain has TRBV7-2 and TRBJ1-2; 12 bases fit TRBD1. The sample in question was peripheral blood mononuclear cells (PBMCs), obtained at baseline. CDR3 in amino acids: CASSPPGDRGLDYGYTF. In nucleotides, the CDR3 is TGTGCCAGCAGCCCTCCCGGGGACAGGGGGCTAGACTATGGCTACACCTTC.